One sample yielded the 25 T cell receptor beta chains listed below, sequenced in a study of patients and donors after allogeneic stem cell transplantation. TCRdb independently ran MiXCR on the RT-PCR reads; one entry per CDR3 protein. The sample has 160,000 or so distinct CDR3 sequences; approximately 25% are singletons. The sample was blood, either unsorted or a sorted T cell fraction (not recorded which). These receptors were collected from a human donor who was either an allogeneic HSCT recipient or a stem cell or donor lymphocyte infusion donor (not recorded which). It is not recorded whose cells these are; they may come from a transplant donor.

About this clonotype: Germline is not matched at one junction end, which may reflect a read error. This chain links TRBV5-8 with TRBJ1-1; D is possibly TRBD1 (5 bases). The CDR3 has 13 amino acids. Germline V CDR1 and CDR2: SGHTS, YDEGEE. Written as DNA, the CDR3 is TGTGCCAGCACCTTGGGACGTTCCACTGAAGCTTTCTTT. It is translated as CASTLGRSTEAFF.

The V and J genes are TRBV20-1 and TRBJ2-7, with 13 bases matching TRBD2. V shed 6 bases, J shed 3 bases, and the junction held 11 bases outside the gene matches. Germline values: CDR1 DFQATT, CDR2 SNEGSKA (reference sequence). The CDR3 length is 16 residues. The CDR3 protein is CSASGLAGELNYEQYF. The CDR3 region has the DNA TGCAGTGCCTCCGGACTAGCGGGAGAACTGAACTACGAGCAGTACTTC.

The CDR3 nucleotides are TGTGCCAGCAGCACGCACCCAGGGGGCGGGAGAAACTATGGCTACACCTTC. The encoded protein is CASSTHPGGGRNYGYTF. The V gene is TRBV7-2, the J gene TRBJ1-2; 8 positions match TRBD1. The germline V gene has CDR1 SGHTA and CDR2 FQGNSA. The CDR3 is made up of 17 amino acids. J gave up 2 bases and V 5 bases, and 13 bases lay outside the gene matches.

V usage is TRBV12-3 or TRBV12-4 and J usage is TRBJ2-5; D ambiguous. V gave up 4 bases and J gave up 1 base, with 4 bases separating them. CDR3 length: 12 residues. The CDR3 nucleotides are TGTGCCAGCAGTTGGGGCCAAGAGACCCAGTACTTC. Translation gives CASSWGQETQYF.

This clonotype was seen more than once but under ten times. The rearrangement uses TRBV5-1 and TRBJ1-1, with D unclear. V shed 4 bases and J shed 1 base, with 8 bases lying between them. CDR1 SGHRS and CDR2 YFSETQ come from the germline V gene. CDR3 length: 13 residues. CDR3 region: CASSPDPNTEAFF. The CDR3, as DNA: TGCGCCAGCAGCCCCGATCCGAACACTGAAGCTTTCTTT.

This sequence joins TRBV20-1 and TRBJ1-2; TRBD1 matches at 10 bases. CDR1 and CDR2 (germline): DFQATT, SNEGSKA (reference sequence). V was pared by 0 bases and J by 3 bases, with 10 bases of the junction left unmatched. The CDR3 runs to 17 residues. For the CDR3, the DNA is TGCAGTGCTAGAGACTCGGACAGGGGGTTTGGTGACTATGGCTACACCTTC. Translation: CSARDSDRGFGDYGYTF.

The chain recombines TRBV12-3 or TRBV12-4 with TRBJ2-1, with D possibly TRBD1 on 6 matching bases. The CDR3 sequence is 16 residues long. Trimming left V 6 bases short and J 3 bases short, with 18 bases between. CDR3 nucleotides: TGTGCCAGCAGAACCACTCCAGGGGCCGTCTACAATGAGCAGTTCTTC. Its translation: CASRTTPGAVYNEQFF.

The V gene is TRBV12-3 or TRBV12-4, the J gene TRBJ1-5; D not certain. V dropped 9 bases and J dropped 2 bases, with 17 bases sitting between them. The CDR3 runs to 15 residues. Written as DNA, the CDR3 is TGTGCCAGTACCGACCGAATTTGGGGCAATCAGCCCCAGCATTTT. Translation gives CASTDRIWGNQPQHF.

The CDR3 loop reads CSARGAQNQAGNTIYF. The CDR3, as DNA: TGCAGTGCTAGAGGCGCCCAAAACCAGGCGGGAAACACCATATATTTT. This sequence joins TRBV20-1 and TRBJ1-3; unclear D gene. Germline values: CDR1 DFQATT, CDR2 SNEGSKA (reference sequence). The CDR3 contains 16 residues. V was cut by 1 base and J by 4 bases, with 17 bases left in between.

The chain links TRBV18 to TRBJ2-7; TRBD1 or TRBD2 may be the D gene (6 bases each). There are 14 residues in the CDR3. Germline CDR1 KGHSH, CDR2 LQKENI. Trimming pared 3 bases from V and 3 bases from J, leaving 12 bases between. The CDR3 bases are TGTGCCAGCTCACCCGGGGGCAACTACTACGAGCAGTACTTC. Protein product: CASSPGGNYYEQYF.

This clonotype was seen many times. This sequence joins TRBV6-1 and TRBJ1-2; D unclear. V was cut by 0 bases and J by 3 bases, with 23 bases left in between. The CDR3 covers 19 residues. Germline V lookup: CDR1 MNHNS, CDR2 SASEGT. The CDR3 nucleotides are TGTGCCAGCAGTGAAGCGCTGGGATCACAAGAGGTGAACGACTATGGCTACACCTTC. Protein product: CASSEALGSQEVNDYGYTF.

This clonotype occurred a few times. The chain carries TRBV6-5 and TRBJ1-2; D call uncertain. In germline, CDR1 is MNHEY, CDR2 SVGAGI. The CDR3 has 15 amino acids. Trimming took 0 bases from V and 1 from J, leaving 9 bases between them. The CDR3 here is CASSYSIPVNYGYTF. CDR3 bases: TGTGCCAGCAGTTACTCGATCCCCGTTAACTATGGCTACACCTTC.

In DNA, the CDR3 is TGTGCCAGCAGTTACTCGAGGGACTCAACGCAGTATTTT. Residues: CASSYSRDSTQYF. V and J are TRBV6-5 and TRBJ2-3, with D maybe TRBD2 (6 bases). V was trimmed by 0 bases and J by 9 bases, leaving 10 bases between them. The CDR3 has 13 amino acids. Germline CDR1 and CDR2: MNHEY and SVGAGI.

This clonotype was recorded many times. V is TRBV7-9 and J is TRBJ1-4, with 7 nucleotides matching TRBD1. The CDR3 extends over 16 amino acids. Trimming removed 0 bases from V and 8 bases from J; junction bases left unmatched: 9. Germline V gene sequence: CDR1 SEHNR, CDR2 FQNEAQ (reference sequence). CDR3 nucleotide sequence: TGTGCCAGCAGCTTAGCAAGGACAGGCAGAGACGAAAAACTGTTTTTT. Translation gives CASSLARTGRDEKLFF.

This clonotype was counted a few times. This sequence joins TRBV21-1 and TRBJ2-2; TRBD1, the D gene given by the table, was not confirmed from the DNA. TRBV21-1 is a known pseudogene. The CDR3 is made up of 17 amino acids. The CDR3 region is CASSPSKAGENTGELFF. DNA of the CDR3: TGTGCCAGCAGCCCTTCCAAGGCCGGGGAGAACACCGGGGAGCTGTTTTTT.

This clonotype was counted only a few times. The V gene is TRBV27, the J gene TRBJ1-1, with D unclear. This CDR3 has 13 amino acids. From germline, CDR1 is MNHEY and CDR2 SMNVEV (reference sequence). Trimming left V 5 bases short and J 1 base short, with 8 bases between. As DNA, the CDR3 is TGTGCCAGCAGTCCGTACAAGAACACTGAAGCTTTCTTT. This codes for CASSPYKNTEAFF.

The sample holds a few counts of this clonotype. The rearrangement links TRBV20-1 to TRBJ2-3; D possibly corresponds to TRBD1 (8 bases). Germline values: CDR1 DFQATT, CDR2 SNEGSKA (reference sequence). The germline V and J ends were trimmed by 6 bases and 5 bases, with 15 bases remaining between them. This CDR3 is 13 amino acids long. The CDR3 DNA reads TGCAGTGCGAACAGGGGGGGCTTAGATACGCAGTATTTT. Protein product: CSANRGGLDTQYF.

This clonotype was detected ten times or more. The chain couples TRBV20-1 to TRBJ1-1; D is perhaps TRBD1 (5 bases). In germline, CDR1 is DFQATT, CDR2 SNEGSKA (reference sequence). CDR3 size: 16 residues. DNA for the CDR3: TGCAGCCGCTTCCTTCCGGGACGGAGTCTGAACACTGAAGCTTTCTTT. Residues: CSRFLPGRSLNTEAFF.

In regard to this clonotype: A junction boundary mismatches the germline segment, possibly from a read error. The chain links TRBV7-7 to TRBJ1-1; D is unresolved. The CDR3 totals 11 residues. Germline CDR1 reads SSHAT; CDR2 reads FNYEAQ (reference sequence). The CDR3 spells CASSPDGEAFF. DNA for the CDR3: TGTGCTAGCAGTCCCGACGGTGAAGCTTTCTTT.

This chain connects TRBV11-3 to TRBJ2-1, with 9 bases matching TRBD2. The CDR3 loop spans 12 amino acids. V was clipped by 5 bases and J by 14 bases; unmatched bases: 7. Germline assignment: CDR1 SGHNT and CDR2 YENEEA. CDR3 sequence: CASSPRERGEFF. The CDR3 DNA follows: TGTGCCAGCAGCCCCCGGGAGCGGGGGGAGTTCTTC.

This clonotype has only one observation. The chain links TRBV20-1 to TRBJ2-5, with 12 nucleotides matching TRBD1. Germline CDR1 is DFQATT and CDR2 is SNEGSKA (reference sequence). The CDR3 is made up of 13 amino acids. Germline trimming cut 7 bases from V and 3 bases from J; bases unmatched to any gene: 3. Here the CDR3 reads CSGDRGLEETQYF. The CDR3 nucleotides are TGCAGTGGGGACAGGGGGCTTGAAGAGACCCAGTACTTC.

This clonotype showed up just a few times. The V call is TRBV12-3 or TRBV12-4, the J call TRBJ2-2; no clear D. CDR3 length equals 12 residues. V was trimmed by 2 bases and J by 8 bases, leaving 6 bases between them. The CDR3 DNA follows: TGTGCCAGCAGTTTAAGGCTGGGGGAGCTGTTTTTT. Translating it yields CASSLRLGELFF.

This sequence joins TRBV20-1 and TRBJ2-3; D is ambiguous. This CDR3 spans 14 amino acids. Germline V gene lookup returns CDR1 DFQATT and CDR2 SNEGSKA (reference sequence). The CDR3 nucleotides are TGCGGAGTGCACCCCCTCCGTGGGACAGATACGCAGTATTTT. Translation gives CGVHPLRGTDTQYF.

This clonotype has a handful of counts. V and J are TRBV15 and TRBJ2-3; 11 bases are a match to TRBD2. The length of the CDR3 is 17 residues. V shed 2 bases and J 3 bases; nucleotides not matched to a gene: 7. Germline V gives CDR1 LNHNV, CDR2 YYDKDF (reference sequence). In nucleotides, the CDR3 is TGTGCCACCAGCAGAACCGGGACTAGCGGAAGGACAGATACGCAGTATTTT. Protein: CATSRTGTSGRTDTQYF.

This chain connects TRBV5-1 to TRBJ1-6, with D unresolved. Germline lookup yields CDR1 SGHRS and CDR2 YFSETQ. Between the trimmed V and J ends, which lost 0 bases and 8 bases, there was a span of 12 bases. This CDR3 is 15 amino acids long. As DNA, the CDR3 is TGCGCCAGCAGCTTGGCCGGTGGATTAGATTCACCCCTCCACTTT. Protein product: CASSLAGGLDSPLHF.